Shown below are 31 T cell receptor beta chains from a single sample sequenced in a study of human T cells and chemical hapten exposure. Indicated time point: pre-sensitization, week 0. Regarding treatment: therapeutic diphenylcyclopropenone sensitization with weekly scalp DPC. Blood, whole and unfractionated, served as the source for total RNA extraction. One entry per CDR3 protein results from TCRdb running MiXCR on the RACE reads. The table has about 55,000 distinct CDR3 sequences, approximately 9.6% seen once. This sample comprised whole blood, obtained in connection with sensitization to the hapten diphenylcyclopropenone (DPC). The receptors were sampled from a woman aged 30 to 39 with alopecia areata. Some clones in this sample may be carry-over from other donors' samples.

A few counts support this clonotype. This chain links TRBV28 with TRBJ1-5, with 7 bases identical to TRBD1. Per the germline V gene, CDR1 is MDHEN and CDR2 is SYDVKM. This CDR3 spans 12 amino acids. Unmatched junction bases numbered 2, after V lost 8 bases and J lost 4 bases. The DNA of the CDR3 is TGTGCCAGCCGACAGGGTAATCAGCCCCAGCATTTT. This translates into CASRQGNQPQHF.

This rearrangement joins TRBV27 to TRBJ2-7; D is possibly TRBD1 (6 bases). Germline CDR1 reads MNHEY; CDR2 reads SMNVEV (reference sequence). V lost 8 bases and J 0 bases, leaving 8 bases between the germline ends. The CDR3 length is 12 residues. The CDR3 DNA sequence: TGTGCCAGCCTGGACAGCTCCTACGAGCAGTACTTC. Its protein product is CASLDSSYEQYF.

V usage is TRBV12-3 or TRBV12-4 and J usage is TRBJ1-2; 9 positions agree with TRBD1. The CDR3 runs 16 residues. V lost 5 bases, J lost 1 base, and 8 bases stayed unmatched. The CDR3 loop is CASSPYRGQGNYGYTF. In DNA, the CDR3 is TGTGCCAGCAGTCCTTATCGGGGACAGGGTAACTATGGCTACACCTTC.

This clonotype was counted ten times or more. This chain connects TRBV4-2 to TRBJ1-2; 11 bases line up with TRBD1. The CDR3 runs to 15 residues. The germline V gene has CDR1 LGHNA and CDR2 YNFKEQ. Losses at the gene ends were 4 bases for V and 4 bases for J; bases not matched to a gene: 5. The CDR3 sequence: CASSLGTGGSYGYTF. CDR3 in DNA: TGTGCCAGCAGCCTTGGGACAGGGGGATCCTATGGCTACACCTTC.

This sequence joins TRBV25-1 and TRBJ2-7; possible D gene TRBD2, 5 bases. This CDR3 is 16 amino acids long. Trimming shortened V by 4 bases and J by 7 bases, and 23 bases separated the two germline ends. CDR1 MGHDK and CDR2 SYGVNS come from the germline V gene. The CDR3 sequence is CASSGPREGMRIEQYF. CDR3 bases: TGTGCCAGCAGTGGCCCCCGCGAGGGTATGCGGATTGAGCAGTACTTC.

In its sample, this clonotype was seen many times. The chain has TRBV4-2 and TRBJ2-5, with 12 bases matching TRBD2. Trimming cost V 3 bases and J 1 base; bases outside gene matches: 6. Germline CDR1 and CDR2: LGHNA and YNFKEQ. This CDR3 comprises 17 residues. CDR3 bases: TGTGCCAGCAGCCAGCCCGAGACTAGCGGGGGCCAAGAGACCCAGTACTTC. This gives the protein CASSQPETSGGQETQYF.

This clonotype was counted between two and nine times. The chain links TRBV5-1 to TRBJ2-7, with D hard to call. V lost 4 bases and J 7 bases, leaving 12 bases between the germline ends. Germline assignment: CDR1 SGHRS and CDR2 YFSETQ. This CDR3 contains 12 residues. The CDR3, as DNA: TGCGCCAGCAGCGTAGGGTATGAAGAGCAGTACTTC. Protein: CASSVGYEEQYF.

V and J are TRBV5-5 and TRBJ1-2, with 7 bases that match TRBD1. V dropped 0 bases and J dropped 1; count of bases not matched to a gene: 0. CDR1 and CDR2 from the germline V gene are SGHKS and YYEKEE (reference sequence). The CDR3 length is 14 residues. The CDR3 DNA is TGTGCCAGCAGCTTGGACAGGGGTAACTATGGCTACACCTTC. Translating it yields CASSLDRGNYGYTF.

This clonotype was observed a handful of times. CDR3 sequence: CSARDPGQGNTEAFF. The CDR3 nucleotides read TGCAGTGCTAGAGATCCCGGACAAGGAAACACTGAAGCTTTCTTT. The V call is TRBV20-1, the J call TRBJ1-1, with D possibly being TRBD1 (5 bases). Trimming removed 0 bases at V and 2 bases at J, with 13 bases between. Germline CDR1 reads DFQATT; CDR2 reads SNEGSKA (reference sequence). CDR3 size: 15 residues.

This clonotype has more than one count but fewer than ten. The CDR3 DNA sequence: TGTGCCAGCAGCCTCCCCCGGTCGCAGACAGGGCCAGATACGCAGTATTTT. It is translated as CASSLPRSQTGPDTQYF. The rearrangement uses TRBV7-9 and TRBJ2-3, with 7 bases fitting TRBD1. V lost 5 bases and J lost 4; bases outside the gene matches: 15. Germline V gives CDR1 SEHNR, CDR2 FQNEAQ (reference sequence). The CDR3 contains 17 residues.

The CDR3 region is CASSVDRGRGYTF. Here the CDR3 DNA reads TGTGCCAGCAGTGTTGACAGGGGGCGCGGCTACACCTTC. V usage is TRBV12-3 or TRBV12-4 and J usage is TRBJ1-2; 10 nucleotides match TRBD1. The CDR3 length is 13 residues. V was pared by 5 bases and J by 8 bases, with 5 bases of the junction left unmatched.

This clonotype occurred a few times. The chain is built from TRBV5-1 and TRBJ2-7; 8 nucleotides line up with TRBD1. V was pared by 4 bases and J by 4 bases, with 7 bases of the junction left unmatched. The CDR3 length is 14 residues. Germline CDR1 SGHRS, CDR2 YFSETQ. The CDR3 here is CASSVDRVRYEQYF. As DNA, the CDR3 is TGCGCCAGCAGCGTGGACAGGGTGAGATACGAGCAGTACTTC.

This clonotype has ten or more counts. CDR3 in amino acids: CASSLGLIGETQYF. The CDR3 region has the DNA TGTGCCAGCAGCTTAGGGTTGATTGGCGAGACCCAGTACTTC. This sequence joins TRBV7-2 and TRBJ2-5, with D unclear. The CDR3 runs to 14 residues. V was pared by 1 base and J by 5 bases, with 11 bases between. Per germline, CDR1 SGHTA and CDR2 FQGNSA.

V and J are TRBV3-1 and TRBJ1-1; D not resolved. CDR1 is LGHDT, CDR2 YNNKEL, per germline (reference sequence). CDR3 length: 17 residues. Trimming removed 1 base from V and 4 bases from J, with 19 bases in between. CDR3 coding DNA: TGTGCCAGCAGCCAAGGGCTTCGGGTAGTCCGGGGCACTGAAGCTTTCTTT. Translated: CASSQGLRVVRGTEAFF.

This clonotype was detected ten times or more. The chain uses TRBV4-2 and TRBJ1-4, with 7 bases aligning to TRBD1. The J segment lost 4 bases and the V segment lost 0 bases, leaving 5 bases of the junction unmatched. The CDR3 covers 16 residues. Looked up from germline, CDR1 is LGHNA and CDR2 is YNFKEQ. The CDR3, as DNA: TGTGCCAGCAGCCAAGATGGGGACAGTCTTAATGAAAAACTGTTTTTT. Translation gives CASSQDGDSLNEKLFF.

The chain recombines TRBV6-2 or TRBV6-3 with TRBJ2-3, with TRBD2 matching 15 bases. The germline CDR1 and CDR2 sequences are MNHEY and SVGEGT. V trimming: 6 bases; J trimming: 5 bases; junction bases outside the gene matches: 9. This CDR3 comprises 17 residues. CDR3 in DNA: TGTGCCAGCAGCCCCGGACTAGCGGGGGGGCTTATAGATACGCAGTATTTT. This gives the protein CASSPGLAGGLIDTQYF.

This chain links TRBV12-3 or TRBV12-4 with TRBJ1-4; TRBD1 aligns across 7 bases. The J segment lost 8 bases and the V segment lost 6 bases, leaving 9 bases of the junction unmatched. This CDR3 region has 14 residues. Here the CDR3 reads CASRRTGGGEKLFF. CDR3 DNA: TGTGCCAGCAGAAGGACAGGAGGAGGCGAAAAACTGTTTTTT.

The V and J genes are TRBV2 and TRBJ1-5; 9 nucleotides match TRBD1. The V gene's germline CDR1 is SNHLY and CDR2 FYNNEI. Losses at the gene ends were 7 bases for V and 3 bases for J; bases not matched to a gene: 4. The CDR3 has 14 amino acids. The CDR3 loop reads CASTGTGNNQPQHF. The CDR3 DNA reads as TGTGCCAGCACCGGGACAGGGAACAATCAGCCCCAGCATTTT.

As DNA, the CDR3 is TGTGCCAGCAGCTTAACGGACTACGAGCAGTACTTC. Protein: CASSLTDYEQYF. The chain employs TRBV11-2 and TRBJ2-7; D not certain. The ends were cut back, 2 bases at V and 3 bases at J, with 5 bases in the middle. The CDR3 sequence is 12 residues long. The germline CDR1 and CDR2 sequences are SGHAT and FQNNGV.

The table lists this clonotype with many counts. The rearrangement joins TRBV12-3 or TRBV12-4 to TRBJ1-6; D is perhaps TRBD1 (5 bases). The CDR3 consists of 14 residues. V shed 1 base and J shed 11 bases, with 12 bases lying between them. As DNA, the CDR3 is TGTGCCAGCAGTTTAGTGGGGGGGGAGGCACCCCTCCACTTT. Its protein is CASSLVGGEAPLHF.

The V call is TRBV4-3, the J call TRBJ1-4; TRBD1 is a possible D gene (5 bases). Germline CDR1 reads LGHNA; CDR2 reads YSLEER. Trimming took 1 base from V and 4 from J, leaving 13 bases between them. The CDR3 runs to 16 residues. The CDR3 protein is CASSQGGGRGNEKLFF. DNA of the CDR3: TGCGCCAGCAGCCAAGGGGGCGGTCGGGGTAATGAAAAACTGTTTTTT.

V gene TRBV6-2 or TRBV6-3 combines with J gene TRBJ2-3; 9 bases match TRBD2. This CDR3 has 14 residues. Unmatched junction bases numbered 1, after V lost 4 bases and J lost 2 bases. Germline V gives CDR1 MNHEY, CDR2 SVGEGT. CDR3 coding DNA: TGTGCCAGCAGTTCTAGCGGGGCCACAGATACGCAGTATTTT. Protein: CASSSSGATDTQYF.

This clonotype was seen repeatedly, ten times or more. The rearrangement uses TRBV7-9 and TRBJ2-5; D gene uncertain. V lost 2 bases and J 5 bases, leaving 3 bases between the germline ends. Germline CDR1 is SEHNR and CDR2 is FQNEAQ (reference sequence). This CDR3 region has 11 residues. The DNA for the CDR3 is TGTGCCAGCAGCTTATTTGAGACCCAGTACTTC. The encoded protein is CASSLFETQYF.

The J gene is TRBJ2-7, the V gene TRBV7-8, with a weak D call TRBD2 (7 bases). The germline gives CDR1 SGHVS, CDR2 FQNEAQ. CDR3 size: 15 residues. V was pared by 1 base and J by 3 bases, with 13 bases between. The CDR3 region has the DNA TGTGCCAGCAGCTTAGTTAGGGGGGGCGGCTACGAGCAGTACTTC. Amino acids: CASSLVRGGGYEQYF.

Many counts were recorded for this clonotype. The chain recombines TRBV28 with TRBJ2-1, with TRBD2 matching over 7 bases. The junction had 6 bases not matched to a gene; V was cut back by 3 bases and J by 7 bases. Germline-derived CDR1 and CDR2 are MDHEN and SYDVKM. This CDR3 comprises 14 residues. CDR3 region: CASSLAGDYNEQFF. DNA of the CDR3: TGTGCCAGCAGTTTGGCGGGAGACTATAATGAGCAGTTCTTC.

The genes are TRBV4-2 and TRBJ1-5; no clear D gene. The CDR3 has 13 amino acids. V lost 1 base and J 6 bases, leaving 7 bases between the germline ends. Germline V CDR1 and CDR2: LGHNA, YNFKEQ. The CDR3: CASSQGRGQPQHF. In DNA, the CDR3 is TGTGCCAGCAGCCAAGGTAGAGGTCAGCCCCAGCATTTT.

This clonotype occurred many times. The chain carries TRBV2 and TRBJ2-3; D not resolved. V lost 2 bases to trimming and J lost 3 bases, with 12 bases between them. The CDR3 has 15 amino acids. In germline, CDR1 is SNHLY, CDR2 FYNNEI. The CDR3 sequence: CASSEFPTSTDTQYF. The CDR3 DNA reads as TGTGCCAGCAGTGAATTTCCAACGTCAACAGATACGCAGTATTTT.

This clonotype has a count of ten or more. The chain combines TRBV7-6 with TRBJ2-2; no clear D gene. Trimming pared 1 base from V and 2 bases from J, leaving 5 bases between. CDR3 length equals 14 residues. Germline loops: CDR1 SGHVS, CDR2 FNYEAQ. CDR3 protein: CASSLELNTGELFF. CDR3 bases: TGTGCCAGCAGCTTAGAACTAAACACCGGGGAGCTGTTTTTT.

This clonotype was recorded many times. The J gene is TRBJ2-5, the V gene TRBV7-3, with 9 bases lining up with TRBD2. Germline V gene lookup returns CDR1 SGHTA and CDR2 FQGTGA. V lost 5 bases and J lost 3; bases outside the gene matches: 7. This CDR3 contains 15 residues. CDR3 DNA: TGTGCCAGCAGCCCTCGACTAGCGGATAAAGAGACCCAGTACTTC. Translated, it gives CASSPRLADKETQYF. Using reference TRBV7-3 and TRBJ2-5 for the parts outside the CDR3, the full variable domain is GAGVSQTPSNKVTEKGKYVELRCDPISGHTALYWYRQSLGQGPEFLIYFQGTGAADDSGLPNDRFFAVRPEGSVSTLKIQRTERGDSAVYLCASSPRLADKETQYFGPGTRLLVL.

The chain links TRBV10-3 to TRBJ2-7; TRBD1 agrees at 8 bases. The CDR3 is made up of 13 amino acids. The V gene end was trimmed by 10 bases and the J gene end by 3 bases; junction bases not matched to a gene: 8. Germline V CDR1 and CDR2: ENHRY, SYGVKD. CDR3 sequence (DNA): TGTGCCACAAACGGAGGGACAGGCTACGAGCAGTACTTC. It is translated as CATNGGTGYEQYF.

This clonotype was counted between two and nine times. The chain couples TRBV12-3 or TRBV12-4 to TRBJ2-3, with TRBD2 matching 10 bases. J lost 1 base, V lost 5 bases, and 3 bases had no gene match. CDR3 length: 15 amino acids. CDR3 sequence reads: CASSLTSGRTDTQYF. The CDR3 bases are TGTGCCAGCAGTCTGACTAGCGGGCGCACAGATACGCAGTATTTT.